These T cell receptor beta chains were read from a single sample in a study of Ad26.COV2.S vaccination and SARS-CoV-2 variants. This table comes from immunoSEQ multiplex PCR, and its TCRdb copy is limited to in-frame clones, with some not included. The sample includes around 270,000 clones, approximately 90% of them seen just once. The sequences come from peripheral blood, collected in a trial of Ad26.COV2.S vaccine versus placebo. The receptors originated from a person between 18 and 65 years old who received the Ad26.COV2.S COVID-19 vaccine or a placebo. Each CDR3 is given with its conserved first and last residue. The order of the fields is J gene, V gene, D gene, clone size, CDR3 protein, CDR3 DNA. D genes are given only for firm matches. For some rows the clone size is stated as once, few or many, or as a class when expanded; others skip it.

>TRBJ1-6|TRBV5-4|.|.
CASSGGGSGGAPLHF
TGTGCCAGCAGCGGGGGGGGCAGCGGGGGGGCACCCCTCCACTTT
>TRBJ1-4|TRBV5-1|.|.
CASARDLNEKLFF
TGCGCCAGCGCCAGGGACCTTAATGAAAAACTGTTTTTT
>TRBJ1-5|TRBV4-3|TRBD1|.
CASSQDWGQGKGQPQHF
TGCGCCAGCAGCCAAGATTGGGGACAGGGAAAGGGACAGCCCCAGCATTTT
>TRBJ2-7|TRBV6-2/TRBV6-3|.|.
CASSLVVYEQYF
TGTGCCAGCAGTTTAGTAGTCTACGAGCAGTACTTC
>TRBJ2-4|TRBV6-2/TRBV6-3|.|few
CASSPQEKAGKNIQYF
TGTGCCAGCAGCCCCCAGGAGAAAGCGGGCAAAAACATTCAGTACTTC
>TRBJ2-1|TRBV18|.|.
CASSPRVPTYNEQFF
TGTGCCAGCTCACCCAGGGTCCCTACCTACAATGAGCAGTTCTTC
>TRBJ2-1|TRBV11-2|TRBD2|few
CASSLDISGGSNEQFF
TGTGCCAGCAGCTTAGACATTAGCGGGGGCTCTAATGAGCAGTTCTTC
>TRBJ1-1|TRBV7-8|TRBD1|few
CASSSVQGRTEAFF
TGTGCCAGCAGCTCAGTACAGGGGAGGACTGAAGCTTTCTTT
>TRBJ2-7|TRBV11-2|.|once
CASSLELTGEITYEQYF
TGTGCCAGCAGCTTAGAGTTGACAGGAGAGATTACCTACGAGCAGTACTTC
>TRBJ2-7|TRBV7-8|TRBD1|.
CASSWGQGYEQYF
TGTGCCAGCAGCTGGGGACAGGGCTACGAGCAGTACTTC
>TRBJ2-7|TRBV5-1|TRBD1|.
CASFHRDRNYEQYF
TGCGCCAGCTTCCACCGGGACAGGAACTACGAGCAGTACTTC
>TRBJ1-6|TRBV27|.|.
CASSSTDNSPLHF
TGTGCCAGCAGTTCTACAGACAATTCACCCCTCCACTTT
>TRBJ1-2|TRBV3-1/TRBV3-2|.|.
CASSQDRLKANYGYTF
TGTGCCAGCAGCCAAGATCGACTCAAAGCTAACTATGGCTACACCTTC
>TRBJ1-6|TRBV4-3|.|.
CASSQTPQGTGSPLHF
TGCGCCAGCAGCCAAACCCCCCAGGGGACTGGATCACCCCTCCACTTT
>TRBJ2-1|TRBV19|.|.
CASSHHLNRDSSYNEQFF
TGTGCCAGTAGTCATCACCTCAATCGGGACTCCTCCTACAATGAGCAGTTCTTC
>TRBJ2-3|TRBV19|TRBD1|.
CASSDSTGGQGRDTQYF
TGTGCCAGTAGTGACTCTACGGGGGGACAGGGGAGAGATACGCAGTATTTT
>TRBJ2-1|TRBV11-1|TRBD1|.
CASSLGQGSYNEQFF
TGTGCCAGCAGCTTAGGACAGGGGTCCTACAATGAGCAGTTCTTC
>TRBJ2-6|TRBV2|.|once
CASSPRTTSGANVLTF
TGTGCCAGCAGTCCAAGGACTACTTCGGGGGCCAACGTCCTGACTTTC
>TRBJ1-6|TRBV19|TRBD1|.
CASSIRTGVWYNSPLHF
TGTGCCAGTAGTATTCGGACAGGGGTCTGGTATAATTCACCCCTCCACTTT
>TRBJ1-2|TRBV4-2|.|.
CASSQEPPSKGWNYGYTF
TGTGCCAGCAGCCAAGAACCCCCCTCCAAGGGCTGGAACTATGGCTACACCTTC
>TRBJ2-1|TRBV27|TRBD2|.
CASSFGTSGRYEQFF
TGTGCCAGCAGTTTTGGGACTAGCGGGAGGTATGAGCAGTTCTTC
>TRBJ2-7|TRBV27|TRBD1|.
CASSPGQGIRKQYF
TGTGCCAGCAGTCCGGGACAGGGTATTCGGAAGCAGTACTTC
>TRBJ1-2|TRBV27|.|.
CASSQSYGNYGYTF
TGTGCCAGCAGCCAGTCGTACGGTAACTATGGCTACACCTTC
>TRBJ2-5|TRBV7-8|TRBD2|.
CASSLGGLAGVQETQYF
TGTGCCAGCAGCTTAGGGGGACTAGCGGGAGTTCAAGAGACCCAGTACTTC
>TRBJ2-1|TRBV15|TRBD2|.
CATSTRPSGNYNEQFF
TGTGCCACCAGCACACGCCCTAGCGGGAACTACAATGAGCAGTTCTTC
>TRBJ2-3|TRBV6-5|TRBD1|.
CASSRTGDMTDTQYF
TGTGCCAGCAGTCGGACAGGGGATATGACAGATACGCAGTATTTT
>TRBJ2-7|TRBV29-1|.|.
CSVGTGGIEQYF
TGCAGCGTCGGCACCGGAGGAATCGAGCAGTACTTC
>TRBJ1-2|TRBV18|TRBD1|.
CASSPGQGAYGYTF
TGTGCCAGCTCACCCGGACAGGGGGCGTATGGCTACACCTTC